Here is one T cell receptor beta chain with its context. The antigen is undetermined. Germline and junction disagree at one end, which may indicate a read error. One entry per CDR3 protein, called by TCRdb with MiXCR from the multiplex PCR reads. This table has fewer than 150,000 distinct CDR3 sequences, 21% appearing once. The CDR3 has 15 amino acids. The germline gives CDR1 SNHLY, CDR2 FYNNEI. The source of the sample is a study of breast tumors, draining lymph nodes, adjacent tissues. Study-level findings and limits: That most tumor T cells come from lymph nodes remained unproven. Luminal-like breast cancer showed significantly greater tumor-nontumor repertoire similarity than basal-like breast cancer did.

Breast cancer patients provided tissue from their axillary draining lymph nodes. This sequence joins TRBV2 and TRBJ2-1; maybe TRBD2 (6 bases). The receptor comes from a female donor with breast cancer. Some clones in this sample may be carry-over from other donors' samples. Sample: axillary lymph node tissue. The CDR3 nucleotides are TGTGCCGGCAGTGAGGGCGGGAAGCAATACAATGGGCAGTTCTTC. Protein: CAGSEGGKQYNGQFF.